Listed below are T cell receptor beta chains from one sample, sequenced in a study of beta chain features in type 1 diabetes. Produced via immunoSEQ multiplex PCR; TCRdb's table is partial and in-frame only. The sample has about 360,000 clones, over 9.5% seen once. The sequenced sample was naive CD4+ T cells from blood. The receptors were gathered from a man between 18 and 29 years old in good health. The CDR3 runs from the conserved cysteine through the conserved F or W. Each record gives: J gene, clone size, V gene, D gene, CDR3 protein, CDR3 DNA. A D gene is named only where the DNA matches it firmly. Expanded clones are given a class, and other clones once, few, many or no size at all.

J: TRBJ2-7; size: few; V: TRBV11-3; D: TRBD1; CDR3: CASSQRDRDEQYF; DNA: TGTGCCAGCAGCCAACGGGACAGGGACGAGCAGTACTTC
J: TRBJ2-5; size: .; V: TRBV5-1; D: .; CDR3: CASSLEEEKLHF; DNA: TGCGCCAGCAGCTTGGAGGAGGAGAAGTTGCACTTC
J: TRBJ2-5; size: few; V: TRBV6-5; D: .; CDR3: CASSSSQETQYF; DNA: TGTGCCAGCAGTTCTAGTCAAGAGACCCAGTACTTC
J: TRBJ1-1; size: .; V: TRBV2; D: .; CDR3: CASSYRPNTEAFF; DNA: TGTGCCAGCAGTTACAGGCCGAACACTGAAGCTTTCTTT
J: TRBJ2-7; size: few; V: TRBV28; D: TRBD1; CDR3: CASRPTGTVTYEQYF; DNA: TGTGCCAGCAGGCCCACCGGGACAGTCACCTACGAGCAGTACTTC
J: TRBJ1-1; size: few; V: TRBV5-8; D: .; CDR3: CASNYYRMIMNTEAFF; DNA: TGTGCCAGCAACTACTACAGGATGATTATGAACACTGAAGCTTTCTTT
J: TRBJ1-2; size: few; V: TRBV11-2; D: TRBD1; CDR3: CASSFNRLQGGPEGYTF; DNA: TGTGCCAGCAGCTTCAACCGTCTACAGGGGGGCCCGGAAGGCTACACCTTC
J: TRBJ1-1; size: .; V: TRBV18; D: .; CDR3: CASSRQNTEAFF; DNA: TGTGCCAGCTCAAGACAGAACACTGAAGCTTTCTTT
J: TRBJ1-2; size: .; V: TRBV5-1; D: TRBD1; CDR3: CASRKGQGARYGYTF; DNA: TGCGCCAGCAGAAAGGGACAGGGGGCGCGGTATGGCTACACCTTC
J: TRBJ2-7; size: .; V: TRBV1; D: .; CDR3: CTSSQGGLAEDPPYEQYF; DNA: TGCACCAGCAGCCAAGGGGGACTAGCGGAGGACCCACCCTACGAGCAGTACTTC
J: TRBJ1-4; size: few; V: TRBV5-1; D: .; CDR3: CASSAGQFNEKLFF; DNA: TGCGCCAGCAGCGCCGGACAGTTTAATGAAAAACTGTTTTTT
J: TRBJ1-2; size: .; V: TRBV5-1; D: TRBD1; CDR3: CASSLNPGQSNYGYTF; DNA: TGCGCCAGCAGCTTAAACCCGGGACAGAGCAACTATGGCTACACCTTC
J: TRBJ1-2; size: few; V: TRBV30; D: .; CDR3: CAWSANPVAGYTF; DNA: TGTGCCTGGAGTGCAAATCCCGTGGCTGGCTACACCTTC
J: TRBJ2-5; size: .; V: TRBV19; D: TRBD1; CDR3: CASSGDRVRETQYF; DNA: TGTGCCAGTAGTGGGGACAGGGTAAGAGAGACCCAGTACTTC
J: TRBJ1-1; size: few; V: TRBV15; D: .; CDR3: CATSRDSDSLGAFF; DNA: TGTGCCACCAGCAGAGACTCCGACTCATTGGGAGCTTTCTTT
J: TRBJ2-1; size: .; V: TRBV12-5; D: TRBD2; CDR3: CASGLAGLAGVSYNEQFF; DNA: TGTGCTAGTGGTTTGGCGGGACTAGCGGGAGTGTCATACAATGAGCAGTTCTTC
J: TRBJ2-1; size: .; V: TRBV19; D: TRBD2; CDR3: CASARLAGTTNEQFF; DNA: TGTGCCAGTGCCAGACTAGCGGGGACTACAAATGAGCAGTTCTTC
J: TRBJ2-5; size: .; V: TRBV5-4; D: TRBD1; CDR3: CASSLTGGETQYF; DNA: TGCGCCAGCAGCCTGACAGGGGGAGAGACCCAGTACTTC
J: TRBJ1-2; size: few; V: TRBV7-9; D: .; CDR3: CASSIQTGYPGYTF; DNA: TGTGCCAGCAGCATTCAAACAGGATATCCAGGCTACACCTTC
J: TRBJ1-1; size: few; V: TRBV6-6; D: .; CDR3: CASSYSPTQTGEAFF; DNA: TGTGCCAGCAGTTACTCGCCCACTCAAACGGGGGAAGCTTTCTTT
J: TRBJ2-1; size: .; V: TRBV5-1; D: TRBD1; CDR3: CASSLDQGAVNEQFF; DNA: TGCGCCAGCAGCTTGGACCAGGGGGCCGTCAATGAGCAGTTCTTC
J: TRBJ1-5; size: few; V: TRBV6-5; D: TRBD1; CDR3: CASSSGQDRRGPQHF; DNA: TGTGCCAGCAGCTCTGGACAGGACCGCCGAGGGCCCCAGCATTTT
J: TRBJ2-3; size: .; V: TRBV30; D: .; CDR3: CAWSIGVKDTQYF; DNA: TGTGCCTGGAGTATCGGGGTGAAAGATACGCAGTATTTT
J: TRBJ2-5; size: .; V: TRBV28; D: .; CDR3: CASSPRGQTETQYF; DNA: TGTGCCAGCAGTCCACGAGGACAGACGGAAACCCAGTACTTC
J: TRBJ1-2; size: few; V: TRBV29-1; D: .; CDR3: CSVEGWGGGGYTF; DNA: TGCAGCGTTGAAGGTTGGGGGGGCGGTGGCTACACCTTC
J: TRBJ2-7; size: .; V: TRBV2; D: TRBD1; CDR3: CASSSPGQVTTEQYF; DNA: TGTGCCAGCAGTTCCCCGGGACAGGTCACAACCGAGCAGTACTTC
J: TRBJ1-3; size: .; V: TRBV7-8; D: TRBD1; CDR3: CASSFRRDSDGNTIYF; DNA: TGTGCCAGCAGCTTTAGACGGGACAGCGATGGGAACACCATATATTTT
J: TRBJ1-6; size: few; V: TRBV18; D: .; CDR3: CASSPQTGSPLHF; DNA: TGTGCCAGCTCACCTCAAACCGGGAGCCCCCTCCACTTT
J: TRBJ2-5; size: .; V: TRBV10-3; D: TRBD1; CDR3: CAIRGQGQETQYF; DNA: TGTGCCATCAGAGGACAGGGGCAAGAGACCCAGTACTTC
J: TRBJ2-2; size: few; V: TRBV9; D: .; CDR3: CASSPTGDFTGELFF; DNA: TGTGCCAGCAGCCCTACAGGGGACTTTACCGGGGAGCTGTTTTTT
J: TRBJ2-1; size: .; V: TRBV5-1; D: TRBD1; CDR3: CASSLAQGAYNEQFF; DNA: TGCGCCAGCAGCTTGGCTCAGGGGGCTTACAATGAGCAGTTCTTC
J: TRBJ2-1; size: .; V: TRBV5-1; D: .; CDR3: CASSLEGAESSEQFF; DNA: TGCGCCAGCAGCCTTGAAGGAGCTGAAAGCAGTGAGCAGTTCTTC
J: TRBJ2-2; size: .; V: TRBV2; D: .; CDR3: CASSAVSNTGELFF; DNA: TGTGCCAGCAGCGCAGTTTCGAACACCGGGGAGCTGTTTTTT
J: TRBJ1-3; size: .; V: TRBV30; D: .; CDR3: CAWSLTEGTTIYF; DNA: TGTGCCTGGAGCCTCACGGAGGGCACCACCATATATTTT
J: TRBJ1-3; size: .; V: TRBV7-6; D: .; CDR3: CASSLIAVAGNTIYF; DNA: TGTGCCAGCAGCTTAATAGCAGTGGCTGGAAACACCATATATTTT
J: TRBJ1-1; size: .; V: TRBV11-3; D: .; CDR3: CASSPTAGNTEAFF; DNA: TGTGCCAGCAGTCCGACAGCTGGGAACACTGAAGCTTTCTTT
J: TRBJ1-1; size: few; V: TRBV18; D: .; CDR3: CASSPPQGSSEAFF; DNA: TGTGCCAGCTCACCACCGCAGGGATCGTCGGAAGCTTTCTTT
J: TRBJ2-7; size: few; V: TRBV10-3; D: .; CDR3: CAIRTPWEQYF; DNA: TGTGCCATTCGGACTCCCTGGGAGCAGTACTTC
J: TRBJ2-7; size: .; V: TRBV11-2; D: .; CDR3: CASSLWTAAYEQYF; DNA: TGTGCCAGCAGCTTATGGACAGCTGCCTACGAGCAGTACTTC
J: TRBJ2-2; size: .; V: TRBV9; D: .; CDR3: CASSVAGGIGELFF; DNA: TGTGCCAGCAGCGTAGCTGGGGGGATCGGGGAGCTGTTTTTT
J: TRBJ1-2; size: .; V: TRBV30; D: .; CDR3: CAWDLSANYGYTF; DNA: TGTGCCTGGGACTTGTCGGCCAACTATGGCTACACCTTC
J: TRBJ1-5; size: few; V: TRBV9; D: .; CDR3: CASSAGGQPQHF; DNA: TGTGCCAGCAGCGCGGGGGGACAGCCCCAGCATTTT
J: TRBJ2-5; size: .; V: TRBV25-1; D: TRBD1; CDR3: CATMGQGARETQYF; DNA: TGTGCCACTATGGGACAGGGGGCGAGGGAGACCCAGTACTTC
J: TRBJ1-1; size: few; V: TRBV6-4; D: .; CDR3: CASSLSSGGAEAFF; DNA: TGTGCCAGCAGTCTCTCCTCGGGAGGCGCTGAAGCTTTCTTT
J: TRBJ2-7; size: .; V: TRBV28; D: .; CDR3: CASSFSWRGYEQYF; DNA: TGTGCCAGCAGTTTCTCCTGGAGGGGTTACGAGCAGTACTTC
J: TRBJ1-3; size: .; V: TRBV30; D: TRBD1; CDR3: CAWTQGTGGNTIYF; DNA: TGTGCCTGGACCCAAGGGACAGGTGGAAACACCATATATTTT
J: TRBJ1-1; size: .; V: TRBV19; D: .; CDR3: CASSIGTEAFF; DNA: TGTGCCAGTAGTATCGGGACTGAAGCTTTCTTT
J: TRBJ2-7; size: few; V: TRBV5-1; D: .; CDR3: CASSLSGRGLNEQYF; DNA: TGCGCCAGCAGCTTGTCGGGCAGGGGTCTCAACGAGCAGTACTTC
J: TRBJ2-3; size: few; V: TRBV18; D: TRBD2; CDR3: CASSRTSGTGSTDTQYF; DNA: TGTGCCAGCTCCCGGACTAGCGGGACCGGAAGTACAGATACGCAGTATTTT
J: TRBJ1-2; size: .; V: TRBV21-1; D: .; CDR3: CASIQRRGAFGYTF; DNA: TGTGCCAGCATCCAAAGACGGGGGGCGTTTGGCTACACCTTC
J: TRBJ2-7; size: .; V: TRBV6-6; D: .; CDR3: CASSRFGQSYEQYF; DNA: TGTGCCAGCAGTCGATTCGGACAGTCCTACGAGCAGTACTTC
J: TRBJ2-1; size: .; V: TRBV28; D: TRBD2; CDR3: CASSLGSGGAYNEQFF; DNA: TGTGCCAGCAGTTTAGGTAGCGGGGGGGCCTACAATGAGCAGTTCTTC
J: TRBJ2-4; size: .; V: TRBV4-3; D: .; CDR3: CASTSSLGVHIQYF; DNA: TGCGCCAGCACCTCTTCTTTGGGAGTGCACATTCAGTACTTC